The T cell receptor beta chain described here comes from a study of monozygotic twins with inflammatory bowel disease. Note on this clonotype: As yet, its antigen is unknown.

The UMIs contained a 6-nucleotide sample barcode. They were added by template switching during cDNA synthesis. TCRdb reprocessed the 5' RACE reads, with one entry per CDR3 protein and no DNA. The sample table includes over 110,000 distinct CDR3 sequences. Study-wide findings and caveats: Distinct T cell subtypes could not be told apart.

This CDR3 spans 16 amino acids. Germline values: CDR1 SGHDT, CDR2 YYEEEE. The clonotype originates from a human donor with ulcerative colitis or Crohn's disease, or a healthy co-twin of an affected twin (not recorded which). What was sequenced was blood. The chain links TRBV5-6 to TRBJ1-2; the TCRdb D gene call, TRBD1, has no DNA to confirm it. This CDR3 reads CASVQFSRGLNYGYTF.